One and the same sample provided the 13 T cell receptor beta chains below, sequenced in a study of blood T cell repertoires in COVID-19. Assay: immunoSEQ multiplex PCR; the TCRdb copy retains only in-frame clones and omits some. This table holds 75,000 or so clones, 75% to 90% found once. Sequencing was performed on peripheral blood. The receptors were sampled from a woman older than 75 with acute or convalescent COVID-19.

The CDR3 nucleotides are TGTGCCAGCACCCTCGGGGGGACCTACGAGCAGTACTTC. This translates into CASTLGGTYEQYF. The rearrangement uses TRBV7-9 and TRBJ2-7, with 7 positions matching TRBD2. The V gene end was trimmed by 7 bases and the J gene end by 2 bases; junction bases not matched to a gene: 5. The CDR3 runs to 13 residues. Per the germline V gene, CDR1 is SEHNR and CDR2 is FQNEAQ (reference sequence).

The chain has TRBV24-1 and TRBJ2-3, with D uncertain. This CDR3 comprises 13 residues. Trimming stripped 7 bases from V and 2 bases from J, with 9 bases between. Germline values: CDR1 KGHDR, CDR2 SFDVKD. The CDR3 here is CATRNRFTDTQYF. CDR3 nucleotide sequence: TGTGCCACCAGAAACCGGTTCACAGATACGCAGTATTTT.

CDR3 amino acids: CASILDRSNEKLFF. The CDR3 nucleotides read TGTGCCAGCATATTGGACAGGTCTAATGAAAAACTGTTTTTT. The V and J genes are TRBV6-5 and TRBJ1-4; 7 nucleotides line up with TRBD1. Trimming cost V 7 bases and J 3 bases; bases outside gene matches: 5. Germline V gene lookup returns CDR1 MNHEY and CDR2 SVGAGI. CDR3 length equals 14 residues.

The V gene is TRBV5-4, the J gene TRBJ1-1; D perhaps matches TRBD1 (5 bases). Per the germline V gene, CDR1 is SGHNT and CDR2 is YYREEE (reference sequence). V was clipped by 0 bases and J by 1 base, with 10 bases between them. This CDR3 has 15 amino acids. The CDR3 DNA reads as TGTGCCAGCAGCTTGGCAGGGAGGGCGAACACTGAAGCTTTCTTT. Translated, it gives CASSLAGRANTEAFF.

The CDR3 nucleotides are TGCGCCAGCAGCTTGGGACAGATGGGAGAGACCCAGTACTTC. Translating it yields CASSLGQMGETQYF. The chain joins TRBV5-1 to TRBJ2-5, with TRBD1 as a possible D gene (5 bases). CDR1 and CDR2 from the germline V gene are SGHRS and YFSETQ. The CDR3 runs 14 residues. Trimming removed 0 bases from V and 4 bases from J, with 10 bases in between.

The J gene is TRBJ2-1, the V gene TRBV7-8; D is perhaps TRBD2 (6 bases). V dropped 5 bases and J dropped 12 bases, with 11 bases sitting between them. The CDR3 spans 11 residues. Germline-derived CDR1 and CDR2 are SGHVS and FQNEAQ. The chain's CDR3 is CASSPMEGQFF. CDR3 in DNA: TGTGCCAGCAGCCCCATGGAGGGGCAGTTCTTC.

The CDR3 here is CASNPSPQGDGYTF. DNA of the CDR3: TGTGCCAGCAACCCTAGCCCCCAGGGGGATGGCTACACCTTC. The chain carries TRBV7-8 and TRBJ1-2; 7 positions match TRBD1. The V gene's germline CDR1 is SGHVS and CDR2 FQNEAQ. The CDR3 is 14 amino acids. The ends lost 7 bases at V and 6 bases at J; junction bases unmatched: 11.

V and J are TRBV5-1 and TRBJ1-1; no definite D call. Germline-derived CDR1 and CDR2 are SGHRS and YFSETQ. This CDR3 comprises 14 residues. Trimming cost V 0 bases and J 5 bases, with 11 bases left between them. CDR3 DNA sequence: TGCGCCAGCAGCTTGGAGGCGGCAAGGACTGAAGCTTTCTTT. Translation: CASSLEAARTEAFF.

The chain is built from TRBV2 and TRBJ2-7; 10 nucleotides line up with TRBD2. V was clipped by 3 bases and J by 5 bases; unmatched bases: 7. Germline assignment: CDR1 SNHLY and CDR2 FYNNEI. This CDR3 comprises 15 residues. The CDR3 DNA follows: TGTGCCAGCAGTGACTCTCCGGGACTAGCGAACGAGCAGTACTTC. It yields the protein CASSDSPGLANEQYF.

The J gene is TRBJ2-1, the V gene TRBV5-1; D remains ambiguous. CDR1 is SGHRS, CDR2 YFSETQ, per germline. The CDR3 contains 15 residues. V dropped 4 bases and J dropped 6 bases, with 17 bases sitting between them. The DNA for the CDR3 is TGCGCCAGCAGCCCCATACCCATAGCTTTCAATGAGCAGTTCTTC. Translated: CASSPIPIAFNEQFF.

The CDR3 DNA sequence: TGTGCCAGCGGAGGCTCCGGACGCGAGCAGTACTTC. Translated: CASGGSGREQYF. The V gene is TRBV3-1 (or the pseudogene TRBV3-2), the J gene TRBJ2-7, with a weak D call TRBD2 (5 bases). The germline gives CDR1 LGHDT, CDR2 YNNKEL (reference sequence). Trimming took off 8 bases at V and 6 bases at J, with 14 bases between the two ends. CDR3 size: 12 residues.

The rearrangement links TRBV27 to TRBJ2-3, with a tentative D call TRBD1 (5 bases). The CDR3 has 12 residues. CDR1 is MNHEY and CDR2 is SMNVEV in the germline V gene (reference sequence). V was clipped by 4 bases and J by 7 bases, with 9 bases between them. The CDR3 sequence: CASSSMGHTQYF. Here the CDR3 DNA reads TGTGCCAGCAGTTCGATGGGGCATACGCAGTATTTT.

The V and J genes are TRBV5-5 and TRBJ1-3, with D unclear. Germline CDR1 is SGHKS and CDR2 is YYEKEE (reference sequence). There are 17 residues in the CDR3. Trimming left V 0 bases short and J 0 bases short, with 13 bases between. The CDR3 loop reads CASSLATVSHSGNTIYF. CDR3 coding DNA: TGTGCCAGCAGCTTGGCCACGGTTTCCCACTCTGGAAACACCATATATTTT.